What follows are 14 T cell receptor beta chains derived from one specimen sequenced in a study of blood T cell repertoires in COVID-19. The protocol was immunoSEQ multiplex PCR, while the TCRdb copy is restricted to in-frame clones and leaves out a portion. This table holds 70,000 to 95,000 clones, 80% to 95% found once. The sequencing input was peripheral blood. The receptor set was obtained from a woman aged 55-70 years with active COVID-19.

This chain connects TRBV27 to TRBJ2-2, with D perhaps matching TRBD2 (6 bases). Germline-derived CDR1 and CDR2 are MNHEY and SMNVEV (reference sequence). The germline V and J ends were trimmed by 3 bases and 8 bases, with 10 bases remaining between them. The CDR3 length is 13 residues. The CDR3 region is CASSFLEGGELFF. CDR3 coding DNA: TGTGCCAGCAGTTTCTTGGAGGGAGGGGAGCTGTTTTTT.

V and J are TRBV7-2 and TRBJ2-5; the D gene is possibly TRBD1 (5 bases). The germline V gene encodes CDR1 SGHTA and CDR2 FQGNSA. V lost 5 bases and J 5 bases, leaving 15 bases between the germline ends. The CDR3 loop spans 14 amino acids. The CDR3 region is CASSPGGAVETQYF. The CDR3 coding sequence is TGTGCCAGCAGCCCCGGTGGGGCCGTGGAGACCCAGTACTTC.

The CDR3 nucleotides read TGTGCCAGCACCCAGAGTACAGGGACGAACACCGGGGAGCTGTTTTTT. Encoded protein: CASTQSTGTNTGELFF. The chain uses TRBV7-9 and TRBJ2-2, with a tentative D call TRBD1 (6 bases). Trimming pared 7 bases from V and 0 bases from J, leaving 15 bases between. Germline V gene data show CDR1 as SEHNR and CDR2 as FQNEAQ (reference sequence). The CDR3 is made up of 16 amino acids.

This clone appeared a single time. This chain connects TRBV27 to TRBJ2-3; a possible D gene is TRBD2 (5 bases). This CDR3 spans 15 amino acids. CDR1 MNHEY and CDR2 SMNVEV come from the germline V gene (reference sequence). The V gene lost 1 base and the J gene lost 2 bases, with 10 bases spanning the gap. The CDR3 reads CASSLLHGITDTQYF. The CDR3, as DNA: TGTGCCAGCAGTTTATTGCACGGGATCACAGATACGCAGTATTTT.

The gene calls are TRBV9 and TRBJ2-1; 11 bases agree with TRBD1. Germline V CDR1 and CDR2: SGDLS, YYNGEE. The CDR3 is 15 residues long. V shed 4 bases and J 4 bases; nucleotides not matched to a gene: 4. The CDR3 sequence: CASSSGQGAYNEQFF. The CDR3 DNA follows: TGTGCCAGCAGCTCCGGACAGGGGGCTTACAATGAGCAGTTCTTC.

This clone was found once. The chain recombines TRBV19 with TRBJ1-4; 9 bases are shared with TRBD1. Germline-derived CDR1 and CDR2 are LNHDA and SQIVND (reference sequence). The CDR3 totals 14 residues. V trimming: 5 bases; J trimming: 10 bases; junction bases outside the gene matches: 8. CDR3 protein: CASSPRDRVGKLFF. For the CDR3, the DNA is TGTGCCAGTAGTCCCCGGGACAGGGTCGGAAAACTGTTTTTT.

This sequence joins TRBV5-5 and TRBJ1-1, with D possibly TRBD1 on 5 matching bases. Germline CDR1 is SGHKS and CDR2 is YYEKEE (reference sequence). The CDR3 runs to 12 residues. Trimming removed 4 bases from V and 8 bases from J, with 12 bases in between. CDR3 sequence: CASSPGGAEAFF. As DNA, the CDR3 is TGTGCCAGCAGCCCCGGTGGGGCAGAAGCTTTCTTT.

The chain links TRBV7-8 to TRBJ1-5; D remains unclear. The CDR3 extends over 14 amino acids. CDR1 and CDR2 (germline): SGHVS, FQNEAQ. V was clipped by 1 base and J by 6 bases, with 10 bases between them. The CDR3: CASSLGPSSQPQHF. The CDR3 bases are TGTGCCAGCAGCTTAGGGCCATCCAGTCAGCCCCAGCATTTT.

The chain is built from TRBV24-1 and TRBJ1-5, with D tentatively TRBD1 (6 bases). The CDR3 covers 15 residues. Germline V gene sequence: CDR1 KGHDR, CDR2 SFDVKD. V lost 4 bases, J lost 5 bases, and 14 bases lay in between. DNA of the CDR3: TGTGCCACCAGTGACCCCAGGGGAGGGGATCAGCCCCAGCATTTT. Residues: CATSDPRGGDQPQHF.

The J gene is TRBJ1-5, the V gene TRBV19; TRBD1 might be the D (5 bases). The CDR3 is 15 residues long. From germline, CDR1 is LNHDA and CDR2 SQIVND (reference sequence). The germline V and J ends were trimmed by 2 bases and 3 bases, with 11 bases remaining between them. CDR3 in amino acids: CASSIFGRDNQPQHF. CDR3 in DNA: TGTGCCAGTAGTATATTCGGCAGGGACAATCAGCCCCAGCATTTT.

The chain couples TRBV5-1 to TRBJ2-2; 14 positions agree with TRBD2. CDR1 is SGHRS, CDR2 YFSETQ, per germline. CDR3 length equals 17 residues. J lost 5 bases, V lost 4 bases, and 7 bases had no gene match. The CDR3 DNA is TGCGCCAGCAGCGCGACTAGCGGGGGGGCCTCGACCGGGGAGCTGTTTTTT. Its translation is CASSATSGGASTGELFF.

This CDR3 reads CASTLDGGAAGTGANVLTF. The CDR3 DNA sequence: TGTGCCAGCACGCTGGACGGGGGGGCGGCGGGGACTGGGGCCAACGTCCTGACTTTC. The chain uses TRBV11-2 and TRBJ2-6, with 8 bases that match TRBD2. CDR1 SGHAT and CDR2 FQNNGV come from the germline V gene. The CDR3 is made up of 19 amino acids. Trimming took 7 bases from V and 2 from J; bases not matched to a gene: 16.

V is TRBV9 and J is TRBJ2-1; TRBD1 is a possible D gene (6 bases). Germline-derived CDR1 and CDR2 are SGDLS and YYNGEE. Deletions cut 0 bases from V and 7 bases from J, with 11 bases between. CDR3 length: 14 amino acids. CDR3 protein: CASSVGAGENEQFF. The CDR3, as DNA: TGTGCCAGCAGCGTAGGAGCAGGGGAGAATGAGCAGTTCTTC.

V gene TRBV28 combines with J gene TRBJ2-7; a weak D match, TRBD1 (6 bases). The V and J ends lost 5 bases and 7 bases respectively, with 18 bases between them. This CDR3 is 14 amino acids long. Germline V gives CDR1 MDHEN, CDR2 SYDVKM. The CDR3 nucleotides are TGTGCCAGCAGTGAAAGGACAGCCCTCGGAGAGCAGTACTTC. The encoded protein is CASSERTALGEQYF.